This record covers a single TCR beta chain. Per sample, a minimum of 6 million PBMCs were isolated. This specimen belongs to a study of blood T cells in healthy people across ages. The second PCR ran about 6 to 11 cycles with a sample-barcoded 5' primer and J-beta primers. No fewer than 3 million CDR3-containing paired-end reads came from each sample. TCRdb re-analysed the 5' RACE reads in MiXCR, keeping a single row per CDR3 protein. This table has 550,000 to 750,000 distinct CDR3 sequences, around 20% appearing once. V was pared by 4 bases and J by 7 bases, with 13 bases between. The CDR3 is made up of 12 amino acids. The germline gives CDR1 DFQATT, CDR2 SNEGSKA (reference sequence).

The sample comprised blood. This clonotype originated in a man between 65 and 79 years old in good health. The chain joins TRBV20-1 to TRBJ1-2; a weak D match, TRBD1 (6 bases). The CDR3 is CSANTGARGYTF. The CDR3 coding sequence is TGCAGTGCTAATACGGGGGCGCGTGGCTACACCTTC.